This T cell receptor beta chain is drawn from a study of T cells expressing NK-cell markers. At the level of the study: Most of the eight sequenced donors tested HCMV-seropositive; one tested seronegative.

The CDR3 loop spans 11 amino acids. The V gene's germline CDR1 is LGHNT and CDR2 FRNRAP. Synthesis of TCR beta cDNA relied on 5'RACE template switching carrying UMIs. TCRdb reanalyzed the 5' RACE reads and collapses them to one entry per CDR3 protein, without DNA. The sample features roughly 300,000 distinct CDR3 sequences, with 4% to 5% in its top ten. Sequencing input: blood T cells: a sorted CD56 or NKG2C T cell subset, CD4+ or CD8+ T cells, or bulk PBMC T cells (not recorded which). The chain combines TRBV12-5 with TRBJ2-1. This TCR came from a woman between 18 and 69 years old in good health. CDR3: CASGLFDEQFF.